This T cell receptor beta chain was captured in a study of shared clonotypes between healthy human individuals. The CDR3 covers 15 residues. CDR1 LNHDA and CDR2 SQIVND come from the germline V gene (reference sequence). V was pared by 5 bases and J by 5 bases, with 16 bases between. Measured with immunoSEQ multiplex PCR; TCRdb has only the in-frame clones, and not every one. Here the sample spans about 680,000 clones, about 91% being singletons. Selected positively for CCR7 and CD45RO-negative, naive CD8 cells excluded terminally differentiated effector memory CD45RA+ cells. Healthy and HIV-negative, the adult donors had no recent acute infections or vaccinations.

Sample: naive CD8+ T cells sorted from blood. V gene TRBV19 combines with J gene TRBJ1-5, with D possibly TRBD1 on 5 matching bases. The sequence was obtained from a man aged 25 to 40 in good health. CDR3 nucleotides: TGTGCCAGTAGTTCCCGCTCGGACACCTATCAGCCCCAGCATTTT. As protein: CASSSRSDTYQPQHF.